Below, 28 T cell receptor beta chains from the same sample are listed, as sequenced in a study of metastatic and nonmetastatic thyroid tumors. None of the patients had undergone any treatment ahead of thyroid surgery. MiXCR was used by TCRdb to re-call the PCR reads. The data hold approximately 12,000 clones, with approximately 25% observed a single time. Sample: tumor tissue. The receptors come from a female donor with papillary thyroid cancer or a benign thyroid nodule (not recorded which). Some clones in this sample may be carry-over from other donors' samples.

This chain uses TRBV30 with TRBJ2-7; 7 nucleotides align to TRBD2. The CDR3 runs 13 residues. With V trimmed by 7 bases and J by 7 bases, 13 bases remained unmatched. CDR1 and CDR2 (germline): GTSNPN, SVGIG (reference sequence). The CDR3 coding sequence is TGTGCCTCCCGGGACTACCGTGCGGGGGAGCAGTACTTC. It translates to CASRDYRAGEQYF.

V gene TRBV27 combines with J gene TRBJ1-6, with D unclear. The CDR3 contains 14 residues. V was clipped by 6 bases and J by 7 bases, with 13 bases between them. The germline gives CDR1 MNHEY, CDR2 SMNVEV (reference sequence). The CDR3 region is CASRGEGSNSPLHF. The DNA of the CDR3 is TGTGCCAGCAGGGGCGAAGGTTCCAATTCACCCCTCCACTTT.

In this sample, this clone is medium-sized. The chain joins TRBV9 to TRBJ1-2, with TRBD1 as a possible D gene (5 bases). Germline V lookup: CDR1 SGDLS, CDR2 YYNGEE. There are 13 residues in the CDR3. V lost 3 bases and J 8 bases, leaving 14 bases between the germline ends. CDR3 bases: TGTGCCAGCAGCGGGGGGGGACGGGAAGGCTACACCTTC. Encoded protein: CASSGGGREGYTF.

The rearrangement joins TRBV11-1 to TRBJ2-7; 7 bases line up with TRBD2. Trimming took 5 bases from V and 1 from J; bases not matched to a gene: 8. Per the germline V gene, CDR1 is SGHAT and CDR2 is FQDESV (reference sequence). This CDR3 region has 15 residues. CDR3 protein: CASSPRIAGSYEQYF. CDR3 bases: TGTGCCAGCAGCCCACGTATAGCGGGTTCCTACGAGCAGTACTTC.

This clone occurred many times. This chain joins TRBV14 and TRBJ2-1, with 9 bases matching TRBD1. The CDR3 totals 15 residues. V shed 2 bases and J 6 bases; nucleotides not matched to a gene: 5. Germline lookup yields CDR1 SGHDN and CDR2 FVKESK. The CDR3 bases are TGTGCCAGCAGCCAATGGGACAGGGCGTTCAATGAGCAGTTCTTC. Encoded protein: CASSQWDRAFNEQFF.

This clone is labeled medium-sized. J is TRBJ2-2 and V is TRBV27; D is undetermined. Germline CDR1 and CDR2: MNHEY and SMNVEV (reference sequence). The V end lost 6 bases, the J end lost 3 bases, and 20 bases lay between the germline ends. CDR3 length: 17 residues. CDR3 sequence: CASRDGQAIVDTGELFF. CDR3 nucleotides: TGTGCCAGCAGGGATGGGCAGGCAATAGTGGACACCGGGGAGCTGTTTTTT.

This clone is medium-sized. Other DNA sequences within the sample encode an identical CDR3. The rearrangement joins TRBV5-8 to TRBJ1-5; D remains ambiguous. Germline V CDR1 and CDR2: SGHTS, YDEGEE. CDR3 length: 15 amino acids. Deletions cut 2 bases from V and 0 bases from J, with 9 bases between. The CDR3 region has the DNA TGTGCCAGCAGCTTCTCCCAGAATAGCAATCAGCCCCAGCATTTT. Translated: CASSFSQNSNQPQHF.

V gene TRBV14 combines with J gene TRBJ2-5, with a weak D call TRBD1 (6 bases). Per germline, CDR1 SGHDN and CDR2 FVKESK. V was shortened by 4 bases and J by 6 bases, with 15 bases between the two germline ends. CDR3 size: 14 residues. CDR3 protein: CASSPLTGFKTQYF. For the CDR3, the DNA is TGTGCCAGCAGCCCGTTGACAGGCTTCAAGACCCAGTACTTC. Filled out from reference TRBV14 and TRBJ2-5, the complete variable domain reads EAGVTQFPSHSVIEKGQTVTLRCDPISGHDNLYWYRRVMGKEIKFLLHFVKESKQDESGMPNNRFLAERTGGTYSTLKVQPAELEDSGVYFCASSPLTGFKTQYFGPGTRLLVL.

V and J are TRBV20-1 and TRBJ2-1, with D possibly matching TRBD2 (5 bases). This CDR3 is 15 amino acids long. Germline CDR1 is DFQATT and CDR2 is SNEGSKA (reference sequence). V lost 4 bases, J lost 0 bases, and 13 bases lay in between. Here the CDR3 reads CSAIGSVHSYNEQFF. The CDR3 nucleotides are TGCAGTGCTATAGGTAGCGTCCACTCCTACAATGAGCAGTTCTTC.

This clone was observed at least ten times. This sample includes further DNA sequences coding for the same CDR3. The V call is TRBV6-5, the J call TRBJ2-1, with 7 bases identical to TRBD2. V lost 5 bases and J lost 0; bases outside the gene matches: 10. This CDR3 has 17 residues. Germline CDR1 is MNHEY and CDR2 is SVGAGI. The CDR3 region is CASSPPLAAYSYNEQFF. The CDR3 DNA follows: TGTGCCAGCAGTCCCCCTCTAGCGGCATACTCCTACAATGAGCAGTTCTTC.

The chain uses TRBV30 and TRBJ1-1, with D possibly TRBD1 on 6 matching bases. V lost 0 bases to trimming and J lost 0 bases, with 11 bases between them. Germline V gene data show CDR1 as GTSNPN and CDR2 as SVGIG (reference sequence). The CDR3 consists of 15 residues. The CDR3 DNA reads as TGTGCCTGGAGTGTAGGGGGACCAATGAACACTGAAGCTTTCTTT. Protein: CAWSVGGPMNTEAFF.

In nucleotides, the CDR3 is TGCGCCAGCAGCCCCGAGGGGGCCTACGAGCAGTACTTC. Translating it yields CASSPEGAYEQYF. This chain joins TRBV5-1 and TRBJ2-7; maybe TRBD1 (6 bases). V was trimmed by 4 bases and J by 2 bases, leaving 10 bases between them. CDR1 SGHRS and CDR2 YFSETQ come from the germline V gene. CDR3 length equals 13 residues. Full variable domain (remainder filled in from reference TRBV5-1 and TRBJ2-7): KAGVTQTPRYLIKTRGQQVTLSCSPISGHRSVSWYQQTPGQGLQFLFEYFSETQRNKGNFPGRFSGRQFSNSRSEMNVSTLELGDSALYLCASSPEGAYEQYFGPGTRLTVT.

V is TRBV20-1 and J is TRBJ2-2, with a possible D match to TRBD2 (6 bases). The CDR3 runs 13 residues. V lost 5 bases and J 6 bases, leaving 13 bases between the germline ends. Germline V CDR1 and CDR2: DFQATT, SNEGSKA (reference sequence). The chain's CDR3 is CSAFLSSAGELFF. DNA of the CDR3: TGCAGTGCTTTCCTCTCTAGCGCCGGGGAGCTGTTTTTT.

This chain joins TRBV6-1 and TRBJ1-2, with D perhaps TRBD1 (6 bases). The germline CDR1 and CDR2 sequences are MNHNS and SASEGT. V was shortened by 6 bases and J by 4 bases, with 12 bases between the two germline ends. The CDR3 length is 13 residues. The CDR3 coding sequence is TGTGCCAGCAGGGAACAGGGAAGCTATGGCTACACCTTC. Residues: CASREQGSYGYTF.

This clone has more than one count but fewer than ten. Here the CDR3 omits its conserved ending phenylalanine or tryptophan, so a read error is the likely source. No DNA is shown, since the ends of the CDR3 on it are uncertain; the CDR3 is the one TCRdb lists. The rearrangement joins TRBV4-1 to TRBJ2-5; no check of the table's D call, TRBD1, against the DNA was made. CDR1 is MGHRA and CDR2 is YSYEKL in the germline V gene. The CDR3 length equals 15 residues, ends included. The CDR3 sequence: CARQLAGGRGQEAWL.

This clone occurred many times. The chain combines TRBV18 with TRBJ2-7, with a possible D match to TRBD2 (5 bases). The CDR3 is 13 residues long. Trimming removed 0 bases from V and 6 bases from J, with 9 bases in between. Germline assignment: CDR1 KGHSH and CDR2 LQKENI. The CDR3 sequence: CASSPPGVFEQYF. CDR3 DNA sequence: TGTGCCAGCTCACCACCCGGGGTTTTCGAGCAGTACTTC.

The chain carries TRBV30 and TRBJ2-1; D uncertain. Germline V gives CDR1 GTSNPN, CDR2 SVGIG (reference sequence). V lost 2 bases to trimming and J lost 5 bases, with 4 bases between them. This CDR3 spans 11 amino acids. The CDR3 reads CAWSSHNEQFF. The DNA of the CDR3 is TGTGCCTGGAGTAGTCACAATGAGCAGTTCTTC.

This clone has ten or more counts. The V gene is TRBV14, the J gene TRBJ1-2, with 9 nucleotides matching TRBD1. Losses at the gene ends were 2 bases for V and 8 bases for J; bases not matched to a gene: 6. CDR3 size: 14 residues. Looked up from germline, CDR1 is SGHDN and CDR2 is FVKESK. Here the CDR3 reads CASSQNRGRGGYTF. The CDR3 region has the DNA TGTGCCAGCAGCCAAAACAGGGGGCGAGGAGGCTACACCTTC.

In this sample, this clone turned up many times. The rearrangement links TRBV2 to TRBJ2-5; 8 bases match TRBD1. This CDR3 is 15 amino acids long. V lost 4 bases to trimming and J lost 4 bases; unmatched junction nucleotides: 8. From germline, CDR1 is SNHLY and CDR2 FYNNEI. For the CDR3, the DNA is TGTGCCAGCAGTGCCGGGACAGGCGATCGAGAGACCCAGTACTTC. Amino acids: CASSAGTGDRETQYF.

The chain has TRBV3-1 and TRBJ1-2; no clear D. The CDR3 has 13 amino acids. CDR1 is LGHDT and CDR2 is YNNKEL in the germline V gene (reference sequence). Between the trimmed V and J ends, which lost 1 base and 4 bases, there was a span of 7 bases. The CDR3 DNA follows: TGTGCCAGCAGCCAAGGCCTTGGCTATGGCTACACCTTC. The encoded protein is CASSQGLGYGYTF. Complete variable domain (other parts from reference TRBV3-1 and TRBJ1-2): DTAVSQTPKYLVTQMGNDKSIKCEQNLGHDTMYWYKQDSKKFLKIMFSYNNKELIINETVPNRFSPKSPDKAHLNLHINSLELGDSAVYFCASSQGLGYGYTFGSGTRLTVV.

Many counts were recorded for this clone. The chain combines TRBV20-1 with TRBJ2-3; tentative D call: TRBD2 (6 bases). The CDR3 runs to 15 residues. V gave up 1 base and J gave up 0 bases, with 11 bases separating them. In germline, CDR1 is DFQATT, CDR2 SNEGSKA (reference sequence). CDR3 nucleotide sequence: TGCAGTGCTAGAGTAGCGGAGAAAAGCACAGATACGCAGTATTTT. The encoded protein is CSARVAEKSTDTQYF.

The chain joins TRBV18 to TRBJ1-2, with TRBD1 as a possible D gene (6 bases). In germline, CDR1 is KGHSH, CDR2 LQKENI. V lost 4 bases and J lost 4, with 10 bases in between. CDR3 length: 13 amino acids. The CDR3, as DNA: TGTGCCAGCTCACTACAGGGTTCCTATGGCTACACCTTC. Protein: CASSLQGSYGYTF.

The table lists this clone with a few counts. V is TRBV30 and J is TRBJ1-3; weak D call: TRBD1 (5 bases). The CDR3 sequence is 13 residues long. V was trimmed by 5 bases and J by 1 base, leaving 9 bases between them. Germline-derived CDR1 and CDR2 are GTSNPN and SVGIG (reference sequence). The CDR3 DNA is TGTGCCTGGGCAGGGCCATCTGGAAACACCATATATTTT. This encodes CAWAGPSGNTIYF.

The J gene is TRBJ2-3, the V gene TRBV7-2; 8 nucleotides align to TRBD2. The CDR3 consists of 18 residues. Germline CDR1 reads SGHTA; CDR2 reads FQGNSA. V was clipped by 0 bases and J by 0 bases; unmatched bases: 8. The CDR3 DNA follows: TGTGCCAGCAGCTTAGCTAACGGGGGGGTGACTAGCACAGATACGCAGTATTTT. Translating gives CASSLANGGVTSTDTQYF.

This clone has at least ten counts. V usage is TRBV24-1 and J usage is TRBJ1-6, with D possibly being TRBD1 (5 bases). CDR3 length: 13 residues. Looked up from germline, CDR1 is KGHDR and CDR2 is SFDVKD. Trimming shortened V by 11 bases and J by 8 bases, and 15 bases separated the two germline ends. As DNA, the CDR3 is TGTGCCAGGACGGGACGGGCAGATTCACCCCTCCACTTT. Residues: CARTGRADSPLHF.

The rearrangement links TRBV20-1 to TRBJ1-2; 10 bases are a match to TRBD1. Trimming at V came to 0 bases and at J to 5 bases, leaving 6 bases not matched to a gene. This CDR3 comprises 15 residues. Germline V gene data show CDR1 as DFQATT and CDR2 as SNEGSKA (reference sequence). This chain's CDR3 is CSARDWDRGDYGYTF. CDR3 bases: TGCAGTGCTAGAGACTGGGACAGGGGAGATTATGGCTACACCTTC.

The table lists this clone with a few counts. The chain couples TRBV27 to TRBJ1-1, with D perhaps matching TRBD1 (6 bases). CDR1 MNHEY and CDR2 SMNVEV come from the germline V gene (reference sequence). The V end was cut by 4 bases, the J end by 1 base, with 10 bases between. The CDR3 sequence is 14 residues long. The CDR3 sequence: CASSWGRGNTEAFF. The CDR3, as DNA: TGTGCCAGCAGTTGGGGCAGGGGGAACACTGAAGCTTTCTTT.

This rearrangement joins TRBV20-1 to TRBJ2-7; TRBD2 matches 10 bases. V lost 2 bases, J lost 7 bases, and 2 bases stayed unmatched. The CDR3 contains 12 residues. Germline V lookup: CDR1 DFQATT, CDR2 SNEGSKA (reference sequence). The CDR3: CSARLAGVEQYF. The CDR3, as DNA: TGCAGTGCTAGACTAGCGGGAGTTGAGCAGTACTTC.